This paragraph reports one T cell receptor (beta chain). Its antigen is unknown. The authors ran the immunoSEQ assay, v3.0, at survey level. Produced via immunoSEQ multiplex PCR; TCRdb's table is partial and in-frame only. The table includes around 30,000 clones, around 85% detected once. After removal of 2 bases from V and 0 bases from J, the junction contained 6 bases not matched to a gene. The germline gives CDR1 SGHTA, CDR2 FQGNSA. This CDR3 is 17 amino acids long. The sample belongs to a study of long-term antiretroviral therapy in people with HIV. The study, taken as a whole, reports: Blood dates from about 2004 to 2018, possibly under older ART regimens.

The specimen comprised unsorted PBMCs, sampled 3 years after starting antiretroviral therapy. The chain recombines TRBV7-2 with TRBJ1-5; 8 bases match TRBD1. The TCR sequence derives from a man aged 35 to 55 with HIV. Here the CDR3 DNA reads TGTGCCAGCAGCTTAAACAGGGGGTTCTATAGCAATCAGCCCCAGCATTTT. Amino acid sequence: CASSLNRGFYSNQPQHF.